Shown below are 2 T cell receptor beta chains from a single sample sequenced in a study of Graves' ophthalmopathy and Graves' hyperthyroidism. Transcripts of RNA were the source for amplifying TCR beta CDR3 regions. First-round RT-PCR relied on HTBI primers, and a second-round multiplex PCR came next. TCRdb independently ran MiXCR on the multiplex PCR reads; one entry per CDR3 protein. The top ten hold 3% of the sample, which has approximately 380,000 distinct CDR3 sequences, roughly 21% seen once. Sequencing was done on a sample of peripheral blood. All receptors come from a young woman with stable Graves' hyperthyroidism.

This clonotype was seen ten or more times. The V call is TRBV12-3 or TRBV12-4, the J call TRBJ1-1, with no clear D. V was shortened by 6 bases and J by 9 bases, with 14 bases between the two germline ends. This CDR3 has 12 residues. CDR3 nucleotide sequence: TGTGCCAGCAGCCAACCCCGAAAAAAAGCTTTCTTT. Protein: CASSQPRKKAFF.

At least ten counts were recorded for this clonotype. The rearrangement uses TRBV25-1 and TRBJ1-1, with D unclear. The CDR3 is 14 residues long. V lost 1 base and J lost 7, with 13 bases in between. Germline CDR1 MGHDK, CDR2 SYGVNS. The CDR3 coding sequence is TGTGCCAGCAGTGAATTTTCGACAAACGGTGAAGCTTTCTTT. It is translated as CASSEFSTNGEAFF.